Presented here are 31 T cell receptor beta chains from one specimen sequenced in a study of technical replicates of blood from a few donors. Profiling relied on immunoSEQ multiplex PCR, and the TCRdb table lists in-frame clones only, not all of them. The table records 75,000 to 95,000 clones, 80% to 95% of them present only once. Sequencing input: T cells isolated from PBMCs. These TCRs come from a human donor in good health.

V gene TRBV2 combines with J gene TRBJ1-2, with a tentative D call TRBD1 (6 bases). Germline values: CDR1 SNHLY, CDR2 FYNNEI. The CDR3 runs 13 residues. The V and J ends lost 4 bases and 8 bases respectively, with 14 bases between them. This chain's CDR3 is CASSAMTGRGYTF. CDR3 DNA: TGTGCCAGCAGTGCAATGACAGGTCGGGGCTACACCTTC.

This clone has just a few counts. The V gene is TRBV10-1, the J gene TRBJ2-1; D is possibly TRBD2 (6 bases). V lost 5 bases to trimming and J lost 12 bases, with 20 bases between them. This CDR3 has 14 amino acids. Germline CDR1 WNHNN, CDR2 SYGVQD (reference sequence). The CDR3 region has the DNA TGCGCCAGCAGTCCCCGGGACTCTTACAGATGGCAGTTCTTC. It specifies CASSPRDSYRWQFF.

The V call is TRBV27, the J call TRBJ1-2; 9 bases line up with TRBD1. V shed 10 bases and J 10 bases; nucleotides not matched to a gene: 7. CDR3 length equals 11 residues. Germline loops: CDR1 MNHEY, CDR2 SMNVEV (reference sequence). The CDR3 sequence is CATFTGGAYTF. The CDR3, as DNA: TGTGCCACCTTCACAGGGGGCGCCTACACCTTC.

The chain has TRBV11-3 and TRBJ2-3, with 11 bases matching TRBD2. Germline V CDR1 and CDR2: SGHNT, YENEEA. CDR3 length equals 14 residues. V was clipped by 5 bases and J by 6 bases; unmatched bases: 4. CDR3: CASSISGGADTQYF. The CDR3 DNA follows: TGTGCCAGCAGCATTAGCGGGGGGGCGGATACGCAGTATTTT.

The J gene is TRBJ2-7, the V gene TRBV5-1, with TRBD1 matching over 8 bases. Germline V gene data show CDR1 as SGHRS and CDR2 as YFSETQ. Unmatched junction bases numbered 18, after V lost 5 bases and J lost 11 bases. The CDR3 length is 15 residues. The CDR3 loop is CASSFDGTGAQGKYF. The CDR3 DNA is TGCGCCAGCAGTTTCGACGGGACAGGAGCTCAAGGGAAGTACTTC.

V usage is TRBV10-3 and J usage is TRBJ1-5, with TRBD1 identical over 10 bases. With V trimmed by 6 bases and J by 2 bases, 10 bases remained unmatched. The CDR3 consists of 17 residues. From germline, CDR1 is ENHRY and CDR2 SYGVKD. The CDR3, as DNA: TGTGCCATCAGCAGTAGAACCGGGACAGGGGGCAATCAGCCCCAGCATTTT. It yields the protein CAISSRTGTGGNQPQHF.

This chain uses TRBV19 with TRBJ1-6; 9 bases align to TRBD1. The germline CDR1 and CDR2 sequences are LNHDA and SQIVND (reference sequence). The CDR3 is made up of 18 amino acids. With V trimmed by 9 bases and J by 0 bases, 12 bases remained unmatched. For the CDR3, the DNA is TGTGCCAGCAACTGGGGGGACAGGGTTAACTCCTATAATTCACCCCTCCACTTT. It is translated as CASNWGDRVNSYNSPLHF.

The chain joins TRBV28 to TRBJ1-1; possible D gene TRBD1, 6 bases. V was cut by 1 base and J by 7 bases, with 19 bases left in between. This CDR3 has 16 residues. Germline V CDR1 and CDR2: MDHEN, SYDVKM. CDR3 amino acids: CASSLSRTGRVGEAFF. The CDR3 nucleotides are TGTGCCAGCAGTTTATCCCGTACAGGGAGGGTCGGTGAAGCTTTCTTT. The full variable domain, with the rest looked up from reference TRBV28 and TRBJ1-1, is DVKVTQSSRYLVKRTGEKVFLECVQDMDHENMFWYRQDPGLGLRLIYFSYDVKMKEKGDIPEGYSVSREKKERFSLILESASTNQTSMYLCASSLSRTGRVGEAFFGQGTRLTVV.

V and J are TRBV27 and TRBJ2-1; perhaps TRBD2 as D (5 bases). The germline V gene encodes CDR1 MNHEY and CDR2 SMNVEV (reference sequence). V was shortened by 6 bases and J by 7 bases, with 19 bases between the two germline ends. CDR3 length: 15 residues. The CDR3 is CASRSFGDLRNEQFF. In DNA, the CDR3 is TGTGCCAGCAGAAGCTTCGGGGATCTACGGAATGAGCAGTTCTTC.

The chain has TRBV11-3 and TRBJ2-2, with 9 bases lining up with TRBD1. Germline lookup yields CDR1 SGHNT and CDR2 YENEEA. With V trimmed by 6 bases and J by 6 bases, 8 bases remained unmatched. This CDR3 comprises 15 residues. The CDR3 spells CASRTRQGVPGELFF. The CDR3 DNA reads TGTGCCAGCAGAACGAGACAGGGGGTTCCCGGGGAGCTGTTTTTT. The whole variable domain, remainder taken from reference TRBV11-3 and TRBJ2-2, is EAGVVQSPRYKIIEKKQPVAFWCNPISGHNTLYWYLQNLGQGPELLIRYENEEAVDDSQLPKDRFSAERLKGVDSTLKIQPAELGDSAVYLCASRTRQGVPGELFFGEGSRLTVL.

DNA for the CDR3: TGTGCCAGCAGCCCGGTTAGACAGGGGAATGAAAAACTGTTTTTT. It specifies CASSPVRQGNEKLFF. The rearrangement joins TRBV5-6 to TRBJ1-4, with 8 bases aligning to TRBD1. Germline V gives CDR1 SGHDT, CDR2 YYEEEE. This CDR3 has 15 amino acids. The ends lost 4 bases at V and 5 bases at J; junction bases unmatched: 7. The variable domain in full, completed from reference TRBV5-6 and TRBJ1-4, reads DAGVTQSPTHLIKTRGQQVTLRCSPKSGHDTVSWYQQALGQGPQFIFQYYEEEERQRGNFPDRFSGHQFPNYSSELNVNALLLGDSALYLCASSPVRQGNEKLFFGSGTQLSVL.

This clone was seen once. The chain recombines TRBV29-1 with TRBJ2-1; D ambiguous. Germline loops: CDR1 SQVTM, CDR2 ANQGSEA. This CDR3 has 10 amino acids. Between the trimmed V and J ends, which lost 2 bases and 10 bases, there was a span of 6 bases. The CDR3 protein is CSVEKEEQFF. CDR3 coding DNA: TGCAGCGTTGAAAAAGAGGAGCAGTTCTTC.

The chain links TRBV6-6 to TRBJ1-3; D might be TRBD1 (5 bases). The CDR3 has 14 residues. With 5 bases removed from V and 0 bases from J, the gap between germline ends came to 8 bases. Germline lookup yields CDR1 MNHNY and CDR2 SVGAGI (reference sequence). CDR3 sequence (DNA): TGTGCCAGCAGTCGACAGAGCTCTGGAAACACCATATATTTT. Protein sequence: CASSRQSSGNTIYF.

V is TRBV4-1 and J is TRBJ1-4, with unresolved D. In germline, CDR1 is MGHRA, CDR2 YSYEKL. Trimming shortened V by 1 base and J by 12 bases, and 15 bases separated the two germline ends. The CDR3 runs 14 residues. Here the CDR3 DNA reads TGCGCCAGCAGCCAAGGATTTGGGAGTGGGGAACTGTTTTTT. Amino acid sequence: CASSQGFGSGELFF.

The genes are TRBV5-1 and TRBJ1-1, with TRBD1 matching 10 bases. V was clipped by 8 bases and J by 5 bases; unmatched bases: 6. This CDR3 is 13 amino acids long. CDR1 is SGHRS, CDR2 YFSETQ, per germline. CDR3 region: CASWGQGNTEAFF. As DNA, the CDR3 is TGCGCCAGTTGGGGACAGGGGAATACTGAAGCTTTCTTT.

This chain connects TRBV5-1 to TRBJ2-7; 11 bases are a match to TRBD2. The CDR3 sequence is 16 residues long. Germline V CDR1 and CDR2: SGHRS, YFSETQ. Trimming cost V 3 bases and J 2 bases; bases outside gene matches: 7. The CDR3 reads CASSSSLAGGTYEQYF. CDR3 bases: TGCGCCAGCAGCTCTTCTCTAGCGGGAGGCACCTACGAGCAGTACTTC.

The chain is built from TRBV6-5 and TRBJ2-1; 15 nucleotides agree with TRBD2. CDR1 is MNHEY, CDR2 SVGAGI, per germline. V shed 2 bases, J shed 4 bases, and the junction held 0 bases outside the gene matches. The CDR3 extends over 16 amino acids. In DNA form, the CDR3 reads TGTGCCAGCAGTTACGGACTAGCGGGAGGGTACAATGAGCAGTTCTTC. This translates into CASSYGLAGGYNEQFF.

A single count supports this clone. This rearrangement joins TRBV11-3 to TRBJ2-7; D possibly corresponds to TRBD2 (6 bases). Germline V CDR1 and CDR2: SGHNT, YENEEA. V lost 4 bases, J lost 1 base, and 11 bases lay in between. The CDR3 is 14 residues long. CDR3 loop: CASSSTGRSYEQYF. CDR3 bases: TGTGCCAGCAGCTCCACGGGGAGGTCCTACGAGCAGTACTTC. Combining the CDR3 with reference TRBV11-3 and TRBJ2-7 gives the whole variable domain EAGVVQSPRYKIIEKKQPVAFWCNPISGHNTLYWYLQNLGQGPELLIRYENEEAVDDSQLPKDRFSAERLKGVDSTLKIQPAELGDSAVYLCASSSTGRSYEQYFGPGTRLTVT.

This clone was detected once. V is TRBV11-2 and J is TRBJ1-4; D is possibly TRBD1 (5 bases). The V gene's germline CDR1 is SGHAT and CDR2 FQNNGV. The V end lost 4 bases, the J end lost 7 bases, and 7 bases lay between the germline ends. The CDR3 has 12 amino acids. In nucleotides, the CDR3 is TGTGCCAGCAGCTACGGGGGTGAAAAACTGTTTTTT. Translating gives CASSYGGEKLFF.

As DNA, the CDR3 is TGCGCCAGCAGTGAGTCGGGGAGGACTGAAGCTTTCTTT. It is translated as CASSESGRTEAFF. The chain is built from TRBV10-2 and TRBJ1-1; D not certain. Trimming shortened V by 0 bases and J by 5 bases, and 7 bases separated the two germline ends. Germline assignment: CDR1 WSHSY and CDR2 SAAADI. This CDR3 is 13 amino acids long.

This chain uses TRBV5-4 with TRBJ1-2, with 8 bases aligning to TRBD1. The CDR3 consists of 13 residues. V gave up 2 bases and J gave up 9 bases; unmatched junction bases: 6. The V gene's germline CDR1 is SGHNT and CDR2 YYREEE (reference sequence). The CDR3 reads CASSLPGGDRYTF. DNA of the CDR3: TGTGCCAGCAGCTTACCAGGGGGCGATCGCTACACCTTC. The variable domain in full, with the rest retrieved from reference TRBV5-4 and TRBJ1-2, is ETGVTQSPTHLIKTRGQQVTLRCSSQSGHNTVSWYQQALGQGPQFIFQYYREEENGRGNFPPRFSGLQFPNYSSELNVNALELDDSALYLCASSLPGGDRYTFGSGTRLTVV.

The rearrangement uses TRBV5-4 and TRBJ2-7; 9 nucleotides agree with TRBD1. CDR1 is SGHNT, CDR2 YYREEE, per germline (reference sequence). The CDR3 has 14 amino acids. Unmatched junction bases numbered 5, after V lost 3 bases and J lost 4 bases. The CDR3 reads CASSWDRVNYEQYF. The CDR3 coding sequence is TGTGCCAGCAGCTGGGACAGGGTAAATTACGAGCAGTACTTC. Full variable domain (rest looked up from reference TRBV5-4 and TRBJ2-7): ETGVTQSPTHLIKTRGQQVTLRCSSQSGHNTVSWYQQALGQGPQFIFQYYREEENGRGNFPPRFSGLQFPNYSSELNVNALELDDSALYLCASSWDRVNYEQYFGPGTRLTVT.

V and J are TRBV9 and TRBJ2-3; D unclear. The CDR3 is made up of 14 amino acids. Germline CDR1 reads SGDLS; CDR2 reads YYNGEE. V was trimmed by 4 bases and J by 0 bases, leaving 9 bases between them. CDR3 protein: CASSTRHSTDTQYF. The DNA of the CDR3 is TGTGCCAGCAGCACCCGACATAGCACAGATACGCAGTATTTT.

This clone came up once. The V and J genes are TRBV27 and TRBJ1-2; unclear D gene. Germline-derived CDR1 and CDR2 are MNHEY and SMNVEV (reference sequence). There are 11 residues in the CDR3. V was trimmed by 5 bases and J by 5 bases, leaving 6 bases between them. CDR3 coding DNA: TGTGCCAGCAGTCCCTCGTATGGCTACACCTTC. Amino acid sequence: CASSPSYGYTF.

The chain employs TRBV19 and TRBJ2-1, with TRBD1 identical over 8 bases. Germline V gives CDR1 LNHDA, CDR2 SQIVND (reference sequence). V shed 3 bases, J shed 7 bases, and the junction held 11 bases outside the gene matches. The CDR3 sequence is 16 residues long. The chain's CDR3 is CASSIMHRGYWNEQFF. The CDR3 DNA reads TGTGCCAGTAGTATCATGCACAGGGGGTATTGGAATGAGCAGTTCTTC.

The V and J genes are TRBV28 and TRBJ1-5; D remains unclear. Trimming cost V 5 bases and J 3 bases, with 8 bases left between them. CDR1 and CDR2 (germline): MDHEN, SYDVKM. This CDR3 spans 13 amino acids. Written as DNA, the CDR3 is TGTGCCAGCAGTGAGAGGTCCAATCAGCCCCAGCATTTT. Amino acid sequence: CASSERSNQPQHF.

There are a few counts of this clone. This chain connects TRBV18 to TRBJ2-2; TRBD2 matches at 10 bases. From germline, CDR1 is KGHSH and CDR2 LQKENI. This CDR3 is 13 amino acids long. Unmatched junction bases numbered 6, after V lost 2 bases and J lost 15 bases. CDR3 in DNA: TGTGCCAGCTCACCAAGTCTAGCGGGGGATGTGTTTTTT. Residues: CASSPSLAGDVFF.

This chain connects TRBV5-4 to TRBJ2-7, with 13 bases that match TRBD2. This CDR3 is 16 amino acids long. Trimming at V came to 4 bases and at J to 5 bases, leaving 9 bases not matched to a gene. CDR1 SGHNT and CDR2 YYREEE come from the germline V gene (reference sequence). The CDR3 DNA follows: TGTGCCAGCAGCAAGGCTGGGACTAGCGGGATCCACGAGCAGTACTTC. It translates to CASSKAGTSGIHEQYF.

The chain employs TRBV6-6 and TRBJ2-5; 8 nucleotides agree with TRBD1. The CDR3 has 15 amino acids. Trimming at V came to 4 bases and at J to 3 bases, leaving 7 bases not matched to a gene. Germline CDR1 reads MNHNY; CDR2 reads SVGAGI (reference sequence). In DNA form, the CDR3 reads TGTGCCAGCAGTTTCTTAAAGACAGGGGAAGAGACCCAGTACTTC. This translates into CASSFLKTGEETQYF.

This chain links TRBV5-4 with TRBJ2-2, with a weak D call TRBD2 (6 bases). The CDR3 extends over 16 amino acids. Germline assignment: CDR1 SGHNT and CDR2 YYREEE (reference sequence). Trimming took 0 bases from V and 6 from J, leaving 15 bases between them. The CDR3 loop is CASSLDGGIGSGELFF. The CDR3 DNA is TGTGCCAGCAGCTTGGATGGAGGGATAGGCTCCGGGGAGCTGTTTTTT.

The V and J genes are TRBV7-9 and TRBJ2-5; D is unresolved. Trimming cost V 3 bases and J 2 bases, with 13 bases left between them. This CDR3 is built from 15 residues. Germline values: CDR1 SEHNR, CDR2 FQNEAQ (reference sequence). Here the CDR3 DNA reads TGTGCCAGCAGCTTGTCCAGACAACTGCAAGAGACCCAGTACTTC. This codes for CASSLSRQLQETQYF.